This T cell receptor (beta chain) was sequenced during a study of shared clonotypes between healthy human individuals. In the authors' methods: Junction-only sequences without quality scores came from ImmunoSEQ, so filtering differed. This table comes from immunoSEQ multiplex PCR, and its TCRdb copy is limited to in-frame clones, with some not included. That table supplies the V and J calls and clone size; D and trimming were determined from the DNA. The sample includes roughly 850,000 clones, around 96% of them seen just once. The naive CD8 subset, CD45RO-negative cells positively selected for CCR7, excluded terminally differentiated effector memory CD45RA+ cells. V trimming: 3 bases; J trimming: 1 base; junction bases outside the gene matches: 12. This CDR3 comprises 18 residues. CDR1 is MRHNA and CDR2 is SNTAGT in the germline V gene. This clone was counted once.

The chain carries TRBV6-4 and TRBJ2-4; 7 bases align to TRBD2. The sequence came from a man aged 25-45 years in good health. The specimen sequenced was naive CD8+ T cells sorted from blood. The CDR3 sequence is CASSDCVRRENAKNIQYF. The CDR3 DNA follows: TGTGCCAGCAGTGATTGTGTTCGGCGGGAGAATGCCAAAAACATTCAGTACTTC.